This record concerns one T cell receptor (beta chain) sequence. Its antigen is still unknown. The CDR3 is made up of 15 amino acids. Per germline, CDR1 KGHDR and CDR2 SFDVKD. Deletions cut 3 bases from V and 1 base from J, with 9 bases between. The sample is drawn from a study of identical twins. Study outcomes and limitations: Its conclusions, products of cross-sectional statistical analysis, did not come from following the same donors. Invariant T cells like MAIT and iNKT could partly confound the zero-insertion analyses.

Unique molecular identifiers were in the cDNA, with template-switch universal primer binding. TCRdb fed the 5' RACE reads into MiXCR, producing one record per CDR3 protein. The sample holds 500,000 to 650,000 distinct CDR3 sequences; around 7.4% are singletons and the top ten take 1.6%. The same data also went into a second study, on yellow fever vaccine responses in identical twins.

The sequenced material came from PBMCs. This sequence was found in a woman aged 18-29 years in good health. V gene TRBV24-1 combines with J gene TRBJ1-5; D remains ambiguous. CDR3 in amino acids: CATSDGPTSNQPQHF. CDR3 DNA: TGTGCCACCAGTGATGGACCAACGAGCAATCAGCCCCAGCATTTT.